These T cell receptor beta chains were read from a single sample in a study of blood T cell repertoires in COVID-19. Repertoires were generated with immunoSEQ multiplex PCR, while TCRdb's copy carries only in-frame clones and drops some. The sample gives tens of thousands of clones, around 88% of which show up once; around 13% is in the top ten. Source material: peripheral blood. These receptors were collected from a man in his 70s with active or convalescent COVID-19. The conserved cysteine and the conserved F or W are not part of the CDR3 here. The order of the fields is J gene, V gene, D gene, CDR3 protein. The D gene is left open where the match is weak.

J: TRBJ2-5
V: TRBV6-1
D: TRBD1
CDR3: ASSLGTGPAETQY

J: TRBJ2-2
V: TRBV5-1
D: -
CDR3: ASSFSWTDPNTGELF

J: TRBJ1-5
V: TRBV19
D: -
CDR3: ASGQINQPQH

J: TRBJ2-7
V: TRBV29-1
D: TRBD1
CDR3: SVAVTGAAEQY

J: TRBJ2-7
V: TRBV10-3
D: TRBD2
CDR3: AISGTRLAGVREQY

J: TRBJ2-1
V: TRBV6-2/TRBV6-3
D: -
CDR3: ASTPWRVNHYNEQF

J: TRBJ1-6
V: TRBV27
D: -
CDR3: ASSLVAGYNSPLH

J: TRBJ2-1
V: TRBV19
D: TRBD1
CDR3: ASSFRDRKEF

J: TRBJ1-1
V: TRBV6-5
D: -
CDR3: ASSNPQGVGTEAF

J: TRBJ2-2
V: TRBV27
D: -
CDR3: ASSLSSTGISYGELF

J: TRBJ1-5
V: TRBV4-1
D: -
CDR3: ASSQEVGRNQPQH

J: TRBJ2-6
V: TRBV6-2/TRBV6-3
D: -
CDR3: ASSPGLSGANVLT

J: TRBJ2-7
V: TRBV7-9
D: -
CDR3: ASSLFAGLEQY

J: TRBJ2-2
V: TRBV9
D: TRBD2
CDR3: ASSGGAGGPRTGELF

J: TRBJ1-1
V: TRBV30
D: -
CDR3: AWSLGAGTEAF

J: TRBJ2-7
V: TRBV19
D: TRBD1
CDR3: ASTGEGQGSLYEQY

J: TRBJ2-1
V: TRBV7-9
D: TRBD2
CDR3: ASSLGLAANDEQF

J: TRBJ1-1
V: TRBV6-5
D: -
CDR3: ASSYSIGYGGTEAF

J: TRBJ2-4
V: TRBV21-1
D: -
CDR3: ASSKEQPEPSAKNIQY

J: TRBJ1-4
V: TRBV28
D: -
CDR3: ASGGGINEKLF

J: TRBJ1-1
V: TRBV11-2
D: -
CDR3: ASSLVAGGNTEAF

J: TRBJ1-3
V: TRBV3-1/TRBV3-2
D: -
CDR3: ASSHGSGNTIY

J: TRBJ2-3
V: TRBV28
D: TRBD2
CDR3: ASISGGYTDTQY

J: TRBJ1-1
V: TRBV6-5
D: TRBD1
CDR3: ASSNPGQGKTEAF

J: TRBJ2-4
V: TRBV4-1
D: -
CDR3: ASSQDQERVGAKNIQY

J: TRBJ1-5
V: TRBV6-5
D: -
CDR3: ASSQGFDNQPQH

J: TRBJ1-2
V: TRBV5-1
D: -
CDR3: ASSFWTVYGYT

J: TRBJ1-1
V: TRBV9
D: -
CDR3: ASSARQMNTEAF

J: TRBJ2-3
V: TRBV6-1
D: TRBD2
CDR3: ASSGGLAGVIDTQY

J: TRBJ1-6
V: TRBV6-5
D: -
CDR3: ASSYRVLNSPLH

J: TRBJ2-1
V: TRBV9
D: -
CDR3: ASSVQRDEQF

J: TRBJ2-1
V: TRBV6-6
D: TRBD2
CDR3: ASSGGRRDEQF

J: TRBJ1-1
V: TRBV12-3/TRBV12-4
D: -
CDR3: ASSSDSEAF

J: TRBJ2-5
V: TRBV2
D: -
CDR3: ASSEEEETQY

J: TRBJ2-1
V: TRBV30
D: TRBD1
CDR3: AWSRGQVNEQF

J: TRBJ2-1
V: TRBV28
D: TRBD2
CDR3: ASSLVATSGSSIEQF

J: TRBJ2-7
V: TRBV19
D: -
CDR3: ASTPGSSPYEQY

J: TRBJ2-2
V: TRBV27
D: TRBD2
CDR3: ASKREGGTGELF

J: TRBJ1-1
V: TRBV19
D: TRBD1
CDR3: ASSYFGQGKGNTEAF

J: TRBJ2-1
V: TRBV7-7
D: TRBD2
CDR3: ASSSVLANEQF

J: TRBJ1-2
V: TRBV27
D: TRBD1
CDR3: ASSSQTGRHYGYT

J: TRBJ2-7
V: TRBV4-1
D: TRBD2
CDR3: ASSQEPRPGLAAWVYEQY

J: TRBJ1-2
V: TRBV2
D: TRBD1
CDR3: ASSEAGTGGSGYT

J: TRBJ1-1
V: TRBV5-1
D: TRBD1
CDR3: ASETGLGTEAF

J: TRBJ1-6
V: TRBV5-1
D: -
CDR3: ASRVESGTFSPLH

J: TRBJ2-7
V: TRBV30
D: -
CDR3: AWSVSVNSFEQY